This TCR beta chain was sequenced in a study of CD8+ T cells in alopecia areata. Treatment in this sample: oral pan-JAK inhibitor, 5-10 mg twice daily. RNA was isolated and reverse transcribed to cDNA, the sequencing template. The assay was immunoSEQ multiplex PCR, and TCRdb's table has in-frame clones only and misses some. Among approximately 180,000 clones listed, around 64% were seen once. Germline-derived CDR1 and CDR2 are SQVTM and ANQGSEA. V shed 2 bases and J 7 bases; nucleotides not matched to a gene: 10. CDR3 length equals 15 residues. The sample here was CD4+ T cells sorted from blood, taken around week 50, from a patient treated with tofacitinib. This rearrangement joins TRBV29-1 to TRBJ1-1, with 10 bases lining up with TRBD1. This receptor was taken from a human donor with alopecia areata. The CDR3 DNA is TGCAGCGTTGAACGTGCGGACAGGGGGGTTCTTGAAGCTTTCTTT. Residues: CSVERADRGVLEAFF.